This T cell receptor (beta chain) emerged from a study of cytomegalovirus exposure and HLA in healthy donors (dated by TCRdb to about 2017). Background on the whole study: According to a later analysis, the 120 or so validation repertoires were produced on the same platform as the roughly 600 repertoires of the first cohort. The aim of the study was to test whether cataloging public T cell receptors could identify signatures of past pathogen exposure. A separate validation cohort of over 95 different subjects was used in addition to the approximately 700-subject first cohort. To predict cytomegalovirus infection status, the study brought together high-throughput TCR immunosequencing, statistical association of individual TCRs with disease status, and machine learning. What the research found in general, with its limitations: Of the cluster scores, approximately 94% were above 0 in a later analysis, which found that TCRs clustered in the first cohort also tended to co-occur in the 120 or so validation repertoires. The classifier was reported to diagnose cytomegalovirus status with high specificity and sensitivity in both the original cohort and the validation cohort. Across donors, most TCR sequences were observed very rarely, whereas some public TCRs were present in many individuals. In the study, approximately 150 TCR beta chains were listed as associated with cytomegalovirus. According to the authors, the approach could potentially be generalized to other disease states and immunological phenotypes. A few of the identified cytomegalovirus-associated TCR beta chains were confirmed in vitro to be specific for cytomegalovirus antigens. The validation cohort had no HLA typing available for a later analysis, so co-occurrence within that cohort was assessed over all 120 or so repertoires.

The library relied on the immunoSEQ multiplex PCR assay. Under the source paper's analysis protocol: A statistical classification framework was built to diagnose cytomegalovirus status from the catalog of TCR beta chain sequences. The table was pulled from immuneACCESS by TCRdb, which kept in-frame rearrangements only. Such tables lose some clones; where checked, under half of the loss comes from unresolved V genes, and the rest has no known cause. V, J and clone size were drawn from that table, and D and trimming were deduced from the DNA. The sample data list some 68,000 clones, and approximately 94% of these were observed just once. 1.4% of the sample is held by the ten biggest clonotypes. For CDR1 and CDR2, the germline V gene lists SGHRS and YFSETQ. Including the terminal cysteine and phenylalanine, the CDR3 comprises 15 residues. The entry retains the CDR3 DNA only, 45 bases that are in frame from base 1. Trimming leaves V shorter by 4 bases and J shorter by 3 bases, with the junction holding 8 bases beyond the gene matches.

The donors were included in the validation cohort of approximately 120 subjects, a group kept apart from the approximately 700-subject first cohort. Remarks on this clone: The antigen it recognizes is unknown. Within one base of it there is no much larger clone, and no base qualities were kept.

The TCR originated in a man between 18 and 29 years old in good health and CMV-seropositive. The chain joins TRBV5-1 to TRBJ2-5, with 8 middle bases fitting TRBD2. Sequenced: PBMCs. The CDR3 corresponds to CASSEGTRPKETQYF. The base sequence is TGCGCCAGCAGCGAGGGGACTAGGCCTAAAGAGACCCAGTACTTC.